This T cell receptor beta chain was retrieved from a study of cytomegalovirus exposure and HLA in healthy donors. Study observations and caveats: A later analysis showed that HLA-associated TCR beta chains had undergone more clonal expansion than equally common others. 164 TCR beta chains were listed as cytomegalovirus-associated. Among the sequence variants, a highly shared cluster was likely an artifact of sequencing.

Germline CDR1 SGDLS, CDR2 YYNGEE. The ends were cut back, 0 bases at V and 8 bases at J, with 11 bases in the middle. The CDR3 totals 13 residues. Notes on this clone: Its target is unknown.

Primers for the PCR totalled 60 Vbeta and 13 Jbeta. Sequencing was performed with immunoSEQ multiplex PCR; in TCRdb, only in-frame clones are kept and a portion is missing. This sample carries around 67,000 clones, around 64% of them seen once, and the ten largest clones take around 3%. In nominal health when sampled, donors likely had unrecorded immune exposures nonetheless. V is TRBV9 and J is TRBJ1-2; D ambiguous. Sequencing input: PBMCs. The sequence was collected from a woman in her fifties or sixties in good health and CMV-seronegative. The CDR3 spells CASSVGVSEGYTF. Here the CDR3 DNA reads TGTGCCAGCAGCGTAGGGGTGTCGGAGGGCTACACCTTC. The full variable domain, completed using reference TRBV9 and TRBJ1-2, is DSGVTQTPKHLITATGQRVTLRCSPRSGDLSVYWYQQSLDQGLQFLIQYYNGEERAKGNILERFSAQQFPDLHSELNLSSLELGDSALYFCASSVGVSEGYTFGSGTRLTVV.